One and the same sample provided the 25 T cell receptor beta chains below, sequenced in a study of identical twins. TCRdb passed the 5' RACE reads through MiXCR, listing each CDR3 protein once. This sample has more than 600,000 distinct CDR3 sequences, with roughly 18% found just once. This sample was also put to use in a study of T cells expressing NK-cell markers.

Sequencing was performed on PBMCs. The receptor source for this set is a woman under 30 in good health.

This clonotype has more than one count but fewer than ten. The chain links TRBV7-9 to TRBJ1-2; 7 bases map to TRBD1. The V segment lost 1 base and the J segment 8 bases; nucleotides outside the gene matches: 7. The CDR3 runs to 14 residues. Germline-derived CDR1 and CDR2 are SEHNR and FQNEAQ (reference sequence). CDR3: CASSLVDRVEGYTF. CDR3 bases: TGTGCCAGCAGCTTAGTTGACAGGGTAGAGGGCTACACCTTC. Using reference TRBV7-9 and TRBJ1-2 for the parts outside the CDR3, the full variable domain is DTGVSQNPRHKITKRGQNVTFRCDPISEHNRLYWYRQTLGQGPEFLTYFQNEAQLEKSRLLSDRFSAERPKGSFSTLEIQRTEQGDSAMYLCASSLVDRVEGYTFGSGTRLTVV.

This clonotype has a handful of counts. DNA for the CDR3: TGTGCCAGCCCCTGGGCAGATACGCAGTATTTT. This gives the protein CASPWADTQYF. V usage is TRBV5-8 and J usage is TRBJ2-3; no clear D. V lost 7 bases, J lost 4 bases, and 7 bases lay in between. Germline V gene data show CDR1 as SGHTS and CDR2 as YDEGEE. This CDR3 region has 11 residues. Full variable domain (rest looked up from reference TRBV5-8 and TRBJ2-3): EAGVTQSPTHLIKTRGQQATLRCSPISGHTSVYWYQQALGLGLQFLLWYDEGEERNRGNFPPRFSGRQFPNYSSELNVNALELEDSALYLCASPWADTQYFGPGTRLTVL.

This clonotype was counted only a few times. The chain joins TRBV12-3 or TRBV12-4 to TRBJ1-1; weak D call: TRBD1 (5 bases). V lost 8 bases, J lost 6 bases, and 13 bases lay in between. The CDR3 runs to 12 residues. CDR3 amino acids: CASRGEGPEAFF. DNA of the CDR3: TGTGCCAGCCGGGGGGAGGGTCCTGAAGCTTTCTTT.

This clonotype was seen more than once but under ten times. The chain uses TRBV24-1 and TRBJ1-1; D is perhaps TRBD1 (5 bases). V shed 11 bases and J shed 10 bases, with 16 bases lying between them. This CDR3 region has 11 residues. Germline V gene sequence: CDR1 KGHDR, CDR2 SFDVKD. The CDR3 DNA sequence: TGTGCCAGCCGACAGTCCCCAGGAGCTTTCTTT. It encodes CASRQSPGAFF.

This clonotype was seen a few times. This sequence joins TRBV5-1 and TRBJ2-1; 8 positions agree with TRBD2. This CDR3 spans 15 amino acids. CDR1 is SGHRS and CDR2 is YFSETQ in the germline V gene. V lost 2 bases, J lost 5 bases, and 6 bases stayed unmatched. The CDR3 DNA reads TGCGCCAGCAGCTTCCTAGCGGGCCGTAACAATGAGCAGTTCTTC. This codes for CASSFLAGRNNEQFF.

A few counts support this clonotype. The rearrangement joins TRBV7-9 to TRBJ1-4; TRBD1 agrees at 10 bases. CDR3 length equals 13 residues. Germline V gene sequence: CDR1 SEHNR, CDR2 FQNEAQ (reference sequence). Trimming cost V 5 bases and J 6 bases; bases outside gene matches: 0. The CDR3 DNA follows: TGTGCCAGCAGCGGGACAGGGGATGAAAAACTGTTTTTT. Residues: CASSGTGDEKLFF.

The CDR3 loop reads CASEGGKQYF. CDR3 nucleotide sequence: TGTGCCAGCGAGGGCGGCAAGCAGTACTTC. This chain links TRBV3-1 with TRBJ2-7; tentatively, D is TRBD2 (5 bases). Germline CDR1 reads LGHDT; CDR2 reads YNNKEL (reference sequence). V dropped 8 bases and J dropped 8 bases, with 10 bases sitting between them. The CDR3 is made up of 10 amino acids.

V gene TRBV7-9 combines with J gene TRBJ1-6; no clear D. This CDR3 has 14 residues. Deletions cut 5 bases from V and 6 bases from J, with 11 bases between. Germline-derived CDR1 and CDR2 are SEHNR and FQNEAQ (reference sequence). The CDR3 loop reads CASSHRATNSPLHF. The CDR3 DNA sequence: TGTGCCAGCAGCCACCGGGCCACTAATTCACCCCTCCACTTT. The whole variable domain, filled in from reference TRBV7-9 and TRBJ1-6, reads DTGVSQNPRHKITKRGQNVTFRCDPISEHNRLYWYRQTLGQGPEFLTYFQNEAQLEKSRLLSDRFSAERPKGSFSTLEIQRTEQGDSAMYLCASSHRATNSPLHFGNGTRLTVT.

J is TRBJ2-3 and V is TRBV5-1; 10 nucleotides agree with TRBD2. Germline-derived CDR1 and CDR2 are SGHRS and YFSETQ. The CDR3 loop spans 17 amino acids. V dropped 0 bases and J dropped 2; count of bases not matched to a gene: 6. The CDR3 nucleotides read TGCGCCAGCAGCTTGGGATCTAGCGGGGGACTCACAGATACGCAGTATTTT. It codes for CASSLGSSGGLTDTQYF.

The J gene is TRBJ2-5, the V gene TRBV6-5, with D unresolved. Germline assignment: CDR1 MNHEY and CDR2 SVGAGI. V was pared by 0 bases and J by 4 bases, with 6 bases between. There are 13 residues in the CDR3. Here the CDR3 reads CASSYSRTETQYF. The DNA of the CDR3 is TGTGCCAGCAGTTACTCGAGAACAGAGACCCAGTACTTC.

This clonotype has just a few counts. The chain combines TRBV19 with TRBJ1-1, with 7 positions matching TRBD1. This CDR3 is built from 14 residues. The germline V gene encodes CDR1 LNHDA and CDR2 SQIVND (reference sequence). Losses at the gene ends were 5 bases for V and 4 bases for J; bases not matched to a gene: 7. The CDR3 region has the DNA TGTGCCAGTAGTCCTGGGACAGTGGTCACTGAAGCTTTCTTT. It encodes CASSPGTVVTEAFF.

This clonotype was seen a few times. The genes are TRBV5-1 and TRBJ2-7; 7 nucleotides line up with TRBD1. The germline V gene has CDR1 SGHRS and CDR2 YFSETQ. The CDR3 sequence is 14 residues long. Trimming at V came to 0 bases and at J to 4 bases, leaving 4 bases not matched to a gene. The CDR3 is CASSLVGGQYEQYF. CDR3 DNA: TGCGCCAGCAGCTTGGTTGGGGGACAGTACGAGCAGTACTTC. The full variable domain, in which reference TRBV5-1 and TRBJ2-7 provide the parts outside the CDR3, is KAGVTQTPRYLIKTRGQQVTLSCSPISGHRSVSWYQQTPGQGLQFLFEYFSETQRNKGNFPGRFSGRQFSNSRSEMNVSTLELGDSALYLCASSLVGGQYEQYFGPGTRLTVT.

Only a few counts were recorded for this clonotype. CDR3 nucleotides: TGTGCCGGTCGTAGAGAAGCCTACAATGAGCAGTTCTTC. It encodes CAGRREAYNEQFF. This chain connects TRBV7-9 to TRBJ2-1; the D is unclear. V shed 11 bases and J shed 2 bases, with 13 bases lying between them. Germline V CDR1 and CDR2: SEHNR, FQNEAQ (reference sequence). The CDR3 is 13 residues long. The variable domain in full, completed from reference TRBV7-9 and TRBJ2-1, reads DTGVSQNPRHKITKRGQNVTFRCDPISEHNRLYWYRQTLGQGPEFLTYFQNEAQLEKSRLLSDRFSAERPKGSFSTLEIQRTEQGDSAMYLCAGRREAYNEQFFGPGTRLTVL.

This clonotype was detected only a few times. The chain joins TRBV9 to TRBJ1-3; TRBD1 matches at 7 bases. After removal of 0 bases from V and 3 bases from J, the junction contained 3 bases not matched to a gene. Germline V lookup: CDR1 SGDLS, CDR2 YYNGEE. CDR3 size: 15 residues. CDR3 DNA: TGTGCCAGCAGCGTAGGAGGGGGCAGTGGAAACACCATATATTTT. Its translation is CASSVGGGSGNTIYF. The entire variable domain, with the rest obtained from reference TRBV9 and TRBJ1-3, is as follows: DSGVTQTPKHLITATGQRVTLRCSPRSGDLSVYWYQQSLDQGLQFLIQYYNGEERAKGNILERFSAQQFPDLHSELNLSSLELGDSALYFCASSVGGGSGNTIYFGEGSWLTVV.

This clonotype was seen at least ten times. The rearrangement links TRBV12-3 or TRBV12-4 to TRBJ1-6, with D maybe TRBD1 (5 bases). There are 16 residues in the CDR3. The germline V and J ends were trimmed by 7 bases and 10 bases, with 23 bases remaining between them. The CDR3 DNA sequence: TGTGCCAGCACCACGCTGAGGGGAGAGCTTGGATCACCCCTCCACTTT. Residues: CASTTLRGELGSPLHF.

J is TRBJ2-1 and V is TRBV11-2; 7 bases fit TRBD1. The CDR3 runs 15 residues. J lost 4 bases, V lost 2 bases, and 5 bases had no gene match. The germline gives CDR1 SGHAT, CDR2 FQNNGV. The CDR3 reads CASSLSRGQYNEQFF. DNA for the CDR3: TGTGCCAGCAGCTTATCACGGGGACAGTACAATGAGCAGTTCTTC.

This clonotype appeared a few times. The chain is built from TRBV3-1 and TRBJ2-1; TRBD2 agrees at 14 bases. CDR3 length: 17 residues. CDR1 and CDR2 (germline): LGHDT, YNNKEL (reference sequence). Trimming at V came to 3 bases and at J to 7 bases, leaving 8 bases not matched to a gene. Here the CDR3 reads CASSHAGTSGRENEQFF. DNA for the CDR3: TGTGCCAGCAGCCATGCCGGGACTAGCGGGAGAGAGAATGAGCAGTTCTTC.

This clonotype has a count of ten or more. DNA of the CDR3: TGTGCCAGCAGCTTAGCAGTGAGCGAGACCCAGTACTTC. Amino acid sequence: CASSLAVSETQYF. This chain joins TRBV7-2 and TRBJ2-5; D gene uncertain. V was shortened by 0 bases and J by 5 bases, with 7 bases between the two germline ends. Germline V gives CDR1 SGHTA, CDR2 FQGNSA. The CDR3 runs 13 residues.

With regard to this clonotype: A junction end diverges from the germline sequence, so it may reflect a read error. The chain recombines TRBV4-3 with TRBJ2-5; D is possibly TRBD1 (7 bases). The CDR3 contains 14 residues. In germline, CDR1 is LGHNA, CDR2 YSLEER. CDR3 DNA sequence: TGCGCCACCAGCCAAGGAGGGACAGACGGGACCCAGTACTTC. It translates to CATSQGGTDGTQYF.

This clonotype was recorded many times. The chain recombines TRBV29-1 with TRBJ2-7, with 7 bases lining up with TRBD1. The CDR3 length is 13 residues. The J segment lost 6 bases and the V segment lost 7 bases, leaving 12 bases of the junction unmatched. Germline V gives CDR1 SQVTM, CDR2 ANQGSEA. CDR3 nucleotides: TGCAGCGGAGCAATAACAGGGGAAGGCGAGCAGTACTTC. Translation gives CSGAITGEGEQYF.

The sample holds a few counts of this clonotype. The rearrangement links TRBV20-1 to TRBJ2-7; TRBD2 is a possible D gene (5 bases). The germline V gene encodes CDR1 DFQATT and CDR2 SNEGSKA (reference sequence). V lost 5 bases to trimming and J lost 5 bases, with 16 bases between them. The CDR3 length is 13 residues. CDR3 bases: TGCAGTGCTTGTCGCGGCCTCGGGGACGAGCAGTACTTC. Its protein product is CSACRGLGDEQYF.

This clonotype was detected only a few times. The V and J genes are TRBV7-2 and TRBJ2-3; possible D gene TRBD2, 5 bases. Trimming removed 4 bases from V and 7 bases from J, with 12 bases in between. The germline CDR1 and CDR2 sequences are SGHTA and FQGNSA. This CDR3 is built from 13 residues. CDR3 bases: TGTGCCAGCAGCTCCCAGAGGGCGAATACGCAGTATTTT. Amino acid sequence: CASSSQRANTQYF.

The J gene is TRBJ1-1, the V gene TRBV7-9; TRBD1 aligns across 7 bases. From germline, CDR1 is SEHNR and CDR2 FQNEAQ (reference sequence). The CDR3 is 16 amino acids. Germline trimming cut 5 bases from V and 1 base from J; bases unmatched to any gene: 10. As DNA, the CDR3 is TGTGCCAGCAGCCATTCCCCGGGACAGTCGAACACTGAAGCTTTCTTT. It yields the protein CASSHSPGQSNTEAFF.

This clonotype was counted only a few times. The chain recombines TRBV6-7 with TRBJ2-7; D is perhaps TRBD2 (6 bases). TRBV6-7 is noted as an ORF with a role that remains uncertain. This CDR3 is built from 16 residues. V was pared by 1 base and J by 6 bases, with 19 bases between. CDR3 in amino acids: CASSYYDPPGACEQYF. In DNA, the CDR3 is TGTGCCAGCAGTTACTACGACCCTCCGGGAGCTTGCGAGCAGTACTTC.

The chain employs TRBV29-1 and TRBJ1-1, with 7 nucleotides matching TRBD1. Germline CDR1 reads SQVTM; CDR2 reads ANQGSEA. The CDR3 totals 13 residues. The V segment lost 6 bases and the J segment 1 base; nucleotides outside the gene matches: 5. The CDR3: CSVNGQANTEAFF. The CDR3, as DNA: TGCAGCGTAAACGGACAGGCGAACACTGAAGCTTTCTTT.